This section outlines one TCR beta chain sequence together with its context. This specimen belongs to a study of control samples from healthy donors and cancer patients. The data were produced by immunoSEQ multiplex PCR, yet TCRdb's version contains in-frame clones alone and is incomplete. The table has around 43,000 clones, more than 85% seen once. Trimming shortened V by 3 bases and J by 0 bases, and 9 bases separated the two germline ends. The CDR3 is 15 amino acids. Germline V gene lookup returns CDR1 LNHDA and CDR2 SQIVND (reference sequence). This sequence was found in a woman aged 50 to 60 in good health. The source material was blood. The gene calls are TRBV19 and TRBJ2-1; maybe TRBD1 (6 bases). The CDR3 sequence is CASSIDRSSYNEQFF. The CDR3 coding sequence is TGTGCCAGTAGTATTGACAGGAGCTCCTACAATGAGCAGTTCTTC.